The 21 T cell receptor beta chains listed next were all sequenced from one sample in a study of read filtering for tumor transcriptome and immune sequencing. The library was built from about 370 ng RNA with molecular barcoded adaptors for alpha/delta and beta/gamma chains. TCRdb re-called the reads through MiXCR, storing one row per CDR3 protein. Of approximately 150,000 distinct CDR3 sequences detected, roughly an eighth appear once; the ten largest clones hold 7.5% to 9.5%. Specimen: a population of CD138-negative cells sorted from bone marrow. The source of these receptors is a donor at least 40 years old with multiple myeloma.

The table lists this clonotype with many counts. The chain joins TRBV20-1 to TRBJ2-3; D is unresolved. The CDR3 is 15 amino acids. Germline CDR1 is DFQATT and CDR2 is SNEGSKA (reference sequence). V shed 6 bases and J shed 0 bases, with 16 bases lying between them. The CDR3 reads CSARTYVGSTDTQYF. CDR3 DNA: TGCAGTGCCCGGACCTACGTTGGTAGCACAGATACGCAGTATTTT.

This clonotype was detected a few times. A read error may account for a junction end that differs from germline. The rearrangement uses TRBV11-3 and TRBJ2-1, with D perhaps matching TRBD2 (5 bases). The germline gives CDR1 SGHNT, CDR2 YENEEA. This CDR3 comprises 16 residues. CDR3 sequence (DNA): TGTGCCAGCAGCCCTTTCGGGGTAGCTGCCTACAATGGGCAGTTCTTC. As protein: CASSPFGVAAYNGQFF.

This clonotype was counted at least ten times. The rearrangement uses TRBV30 and TRBJ2-1, with D possibly TRBD1 on 5 matching bases. Trimming stripped 1 base from V and 8 bases from J, with 9 bases between. Looked up from germline, CDR1 is GTSNPN and CDR2 is SVGIG (reference sequence). CDR3 length: 12 amino acids. CDR3 protein: CAWSGGRDEQFF. Written as DNA, the CDR3 is TGTGCCTGGAGTGGGGGCCGGGATGAGCAGTTCTTC.

In regard to this clonotype: This likely came from a read error, as a far larger clone is one base away. The chain combines TRBV4-3 with TRBJ2-1, with D hard to call. Per the germline V gene, CDR1 is LGHNA and CDR2 is YSLEER. The CDR3 totals 11 residues. This CDR3 reads CVSSQEGRQFF. In DNA form, the CDR3 reads TGCGTCAGCAGCCAAGAAGGAAGACAGTTCTTC.

There are many counts of this clonotype. This chain connects TRBV5-1 to TRBJ2-3; D not certain. V shed 0 bases and J shed 3 bases, with 14 bases lying between them. Germline V CDR1 and CDR2: SGHRS, YFSETQ. This CDR3 is built from 16 residues. The CDR3 bases are TGCGCCAGCAGCTTGGGGCACCCGGCCCCAACAGATACGCAGTATTTT. Residues: CASSLGHPAPTDTQYF.

This clonotype occurred once. This is likely an artifact of a read error, given a far larger clone one base away. The chain carries TRBV12-3 or TRBV12-4 and TRBJ2-1; possible D gene TRBD2, 7 bases. The CDR3 length is 15 residues. The CDR3 sequence: CASGLGGQGKNEQLF. In nucleotides, the CDR3 is TGTGCTAGTGGTTTGGGGGGGCAGGGGAAGAATGAGCAGTTATTC.

Of note for this clonotype: This may be a read error: a much more frequent sequence differs by one nucleotide. V usage is TRBV6-6 and J usage is TRBJ2-2, with D hard to call. The CDR3 totals 17 residues. Germline loops: CDR1 MNHNY, CDR2 SVGAGI (reference sequence). The CDR3 DNA is TGTGCCGGCAGCTACGGACCGGTGGGTAGGAACACCGGGGAGCTGTTTTTT. Protein: CAGSYGPVGRNTGELFF.

This clonotype was counted ten times or more. V is TRBV7-9 and J is TRBJ2-2; weak D call: TRBD2 (5 bases). The length of the CDR3 is 16 residues. Germline V CDR1 and CDR2: SEHNR, FQNEAQ (reference sequence). Trimming took 5 bases from V and 0 from J, leaving 13 bases between them. CDR3 protein: CASSPPGGPNTGELFF. The DNA of the CDR3 is TGTGCCAGCAGCCCCCCCGGAGGACCGAACACCGGGGAGCTGTTTTTT. Combining the CDR3 with reference TRBV7-9 and TRBJ2-2 gives the whole variable domain DTGVSQNPRHKITKRGQNVTFRCDPISEHNRLYWYRQTLGQGPEFLTYFQNEAQLEKSRLLSDRFSAERPKGSFSTLEIQRTEQGDSAMYLCASSPPGGPNTGELFFGEGSRLTVL.

This clonotype was seen many times. CDR3 nucleotide sequence: TGTGCCAGCAGCGGGGACAGGGCTTACTATGGCTACACCTTC. The encoded protein is CASSGDRAYYGYTF. The chain has TRBV13 and TRBJ1-2, with TRBD1 matching 9 bases. The trim removed 5 bases at V and 3 bases at J, leaving 4 bases unmatched. This CDR3 region has 14 residues. Germline V gives CDR1 PRHDT, CDR2 FYEKMQ (reference sequence).

The sample holds many counts of this clonotype. V gene TRBV7-9 combines with J gene TRBJ2-2; tentative D call: TRBD1 (6 bases). The germline CDR1 and CDR2 sequences are SEHNR and FQNEAQ (reference sequence). The CDR3 is 16 residues long. Trimming stripped 1 base from V and 3 bases from J, with 12 bases between. The chain's CDR3 is CASSLDSGEDTGELFF. In DNA form, the CDR3 reads TGTGCCAGCAGCTTAGATTCAGGGGAAGACACCGGGGAGCTGTTTTTT.

The table lists this clonotype with many counts. The rearrangement links TRBV4-1 to TRBJ2-7, with D perhaps TRBD2 (6 bases). The CDR3 loop spans 16 amino acids. V shed 3 bases and J shed 3 bases, with 18 bases lying between them. From germline, CDR1 is MGHRA and CDR2 YSYEKL. CDR3 protein: CASSHPASDPNYEQYF. The CDR3 nucleotides are TGCGCCAGCAGCCATCCGGCTAGCGACCCAAACTACGAGCAGTACTTC.

This clonotype appeared a few times. The V and J genes are TRBV30 and TRBJ2-2; weak D call: TRBD1 (6 bases). With 2 bases removed from V and 0 bases from J, the gap between germline ends came to 10 bases. The CDR3 covers 15 residues. The germline gives CDR1 GTSNPN, CDR2 SVGIG (reference sequence). CDR3 sequence reads: CAWSFGGANTGELFF. Here the CDR3 DNA reads TGTGCCTGGAGTTTTGGGGGCGCGAACACCGGGGAGCTGTTTTTT.

Remarks on this clonotype: It may be a read error: a sequence one base away is much more abundant. The gene calls are TRBV5-1 and TRBJ2-5, with 8 bases that match TRBD1. This CDR3 is built from 14 residues. With 7 bases clipped from V and 2 bases from J, the junction kept 7 bases outside the gene matches. The germline CDR1 and CDR2 sequences are SGHRS and YFSETQ. Written as DNA, the CDR3 is TGCGCCAGCGGCGAGGACAGGGCACAAGAGACCCAGTACTTC. It codes for CASGEDRAQETQYF.

Concerning this clonotype itself: A much more abundant neighbour one base away suggests this may be a read error. This likely comes from a read error, as the CDR3 has no conserved phenylalanine or tryptophan at its end. The rearrangement links TRBV4-3 to TRBJ2-5; no definite D call. V lost 3 bases and J lost 4, with 9 bases in between. CDR1 and CDR2 from the germline V gene are LGHNA and YSLEER. The CDR3 sequence is 13 residues long. For the CDR3, the DNA is TGCGCCAGCAGCCAGGGGAATCGAGAGACCCAGTACCTC. Its protein is CASSQGNRETQYL.

This clonotype was found many times. V is TRBV7-3 and J is TRBJ2-1; D unresolved. Trimming took off 0 bases at V and 4 bases at J, with 4 bases between the two ends. The V gene's germline CDR1 is SGHTA and CDR2 FQGTGA. This CDR3 is built from 13 residues. The CDR3 loop is CASSLTTYNEQFF. CDR3 in DNA: TGTGCCAGCAGCTTAACGACTTACAATGAGCAGTTCTTC.

This clonotype was recorded a few times. A much larger clone lies a single base off, so this may be a read error. The J gene is TRBJ1-1, the V gene TRBV7-9, with 7 bases identical to TRBD1. Germline assignment: CDR1 SEHNR and CDR2 FQNEAQ (reference sequence). The CDR3 contains 12 residues. V lost 8 bases, J lost 7 bases, and 7 bases stayed unmatched. CDR3 residues: CASGAQGGEAFF. CDR3 coding DNA: TGTGCCAGCGGCGCCCAGGGGGGTGAAGCTTTCTTT.

Many counts were recorded for this clonotype. This chain joins TRBV30 and TRBJ2-7, with TRBD1 as a possible D gene (6 bases). In germline, CDR1 is GTSNPN, CDR2 SVGIG (reference sequence). V gave up 2 bases and J gave up 3 bases, with 8 bases separating them. The CDR3 totals 12 residues. In nucleotides, the CDR3 is TGTGCCTGGAGTTCCAGGGGCTACGAGCAGTACTTC. Its translation is CAWSSRGYEQYF.

Note on this clonotype: A much larger clonotype is one base distant, so this may be a read error. The V call is TRBV29-1, the J call TRBJ1-1, with a weak D call TRBD1 (5 bases). The V gene's germline CDR1 is SQVTM and CDR2 ANQGSEA. The V end lost 6 bases, the J end lost 4 bases, and 15 bases lay between the germline ends. The CDR3 spans 13 residues. The CDR3 nucleotides are TGCAGCGTAGCCGGGACCTTGAGCACTGAAGCTTTCTTT. It codes for CSVAGTLSTEAFF. Combining the CDR3 with reference TRBV29-1 and TRBJ1-1 gives the whole variable domain SAVISQKPSRDICQRGTSLTIQCQVDSQVTMMFWYRQQPGQSLTLIATANQGSEATYESGFVIDKFPISRPNLTFSTLTVSNMSPEDSSIYLCSVAGTLSTEAFFGQGTRLTVV.

For this clonotype: It may be a read error: a sequence one base away is much more abundant. This rearrangement joins TRBV6-4 to TRBJ2-5, with D possibly being TRBD2 (6 bases). Trimming left V 3 bases short and J 6 bases short, with 17 bases between. The CDR3 totals 15 residues. The germline V gene encodes CDR1 MRHNA and CDR2 SNTAGT. CDR3 region: CASSETAGGRKTQYF. The CDR3 bases are TGTGCCAGCAGTGAGACGGCTGGGGGGAGAAAGACCCAGTACTTC.

This clonotype was counted ten times or more. The chain has TRBV6-6 and TRBJ2-6; 10 nucleotides line up with TRBD2. The CDR3 is made up of 21 amino acids. V lost 2 bases, J lost 0 bases, and 13 bases stayed unmatched. Germline CDR1 MNHNY, CDR2 SVGAGI (reference sequence). CDR3 DNA: TGTGCCAGCAGTTACCCATCTCGAGGACTAGCGGTTTCCTCTGGGGCCAACGTCCTGACTTTC. This translates into CASSYPSRGLAVSSGANVLTF.

In its sample, this clonotype was seen many times. CDR3: CSARETGGPYNEQFF. Here the CDR3 DNA reads TGCAGTGCTAGAGAGACGGGAGGCCCCTACAATGAGCAGTTCTTC. The chain uses TRBV20-1 and TRBJ2-1; 7 bases match TRBD2. Germline assignment: CDR1 DFQATT and CDR2 SNEGSKA (reference sequence). V trimming: 0 bases; J trimming: 2 bases; junction bases outside the gene matches: 4. The CDR3 extends over 15 amino acids.